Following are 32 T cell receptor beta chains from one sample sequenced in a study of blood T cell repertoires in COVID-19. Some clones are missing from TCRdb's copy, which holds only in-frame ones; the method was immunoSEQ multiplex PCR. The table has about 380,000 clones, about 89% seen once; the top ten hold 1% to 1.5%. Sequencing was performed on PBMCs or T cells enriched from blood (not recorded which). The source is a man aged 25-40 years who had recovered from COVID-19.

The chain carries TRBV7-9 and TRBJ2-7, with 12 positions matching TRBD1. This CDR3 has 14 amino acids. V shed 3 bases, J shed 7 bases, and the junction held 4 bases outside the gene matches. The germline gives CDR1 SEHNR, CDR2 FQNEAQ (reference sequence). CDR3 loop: CASSFRDRGPEQYF. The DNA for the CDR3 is TGTGCCAGCAGCTTCAGGGACAGGGGGCCGGAGCAGTACTTC. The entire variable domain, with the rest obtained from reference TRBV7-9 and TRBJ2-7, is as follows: DTGVSQNPRHKITKRGQNVTFRCDPISEHNRLYWYRQTLGQGPEFLTYFQNEAQLEKSRLLSDRFSAERPKGSFSTLEIQRTEQGDSAMYLCASSFRDRGPEQYFGPGTRLTVT.

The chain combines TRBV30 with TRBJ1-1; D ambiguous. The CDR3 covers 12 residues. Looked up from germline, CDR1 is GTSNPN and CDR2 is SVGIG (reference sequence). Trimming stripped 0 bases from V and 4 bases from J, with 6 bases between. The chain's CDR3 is CAWSVEVTEAFF. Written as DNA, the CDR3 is TGTGCCTGGAGTGTGGAGGTCACTGAAGCTTTCTTT.

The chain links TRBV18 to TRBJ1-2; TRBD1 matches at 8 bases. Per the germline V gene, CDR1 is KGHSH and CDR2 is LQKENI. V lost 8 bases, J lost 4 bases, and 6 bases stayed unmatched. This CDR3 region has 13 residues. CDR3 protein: CASGDRRPYGYTF. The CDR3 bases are TGTGCCAGCGGGGACAGGCGACCCTATGGCTACACCTTC. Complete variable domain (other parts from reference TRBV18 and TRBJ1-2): NAGVMQNPRHLVRRRGQEARLRCSPMKGHSHVYWYRQLPEEGLKFMVYLQKENIIDESGMPKERFSAEFPKEGPSILRIQQVVRGDSAAYFCASGDRRPYGYTFGSGTRLTVV.

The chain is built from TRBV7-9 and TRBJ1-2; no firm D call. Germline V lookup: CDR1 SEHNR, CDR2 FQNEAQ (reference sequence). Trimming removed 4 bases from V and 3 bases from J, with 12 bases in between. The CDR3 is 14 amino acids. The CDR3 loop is CASSSSPVDYGYTF. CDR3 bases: TGTGCCAGCAGCTCCTCCCCGGTGGACTATGGCTACACCTTC.

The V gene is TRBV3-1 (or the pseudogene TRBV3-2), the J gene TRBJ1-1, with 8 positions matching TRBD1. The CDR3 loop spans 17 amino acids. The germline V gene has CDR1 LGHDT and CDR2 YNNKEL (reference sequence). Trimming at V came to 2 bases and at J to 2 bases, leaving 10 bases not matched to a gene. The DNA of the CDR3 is TGTGCCAGCAGCCAACCCGGGACAGGAAGATCTAACACTGAAGCTTTCTTT. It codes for CASSQPGTGRSNTEAFF.

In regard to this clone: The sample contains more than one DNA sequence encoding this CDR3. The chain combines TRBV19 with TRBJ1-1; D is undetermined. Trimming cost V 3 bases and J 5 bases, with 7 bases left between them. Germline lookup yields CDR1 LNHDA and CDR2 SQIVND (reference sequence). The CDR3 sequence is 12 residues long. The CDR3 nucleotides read TGTGCCAGTAGTATCCGAGGGACTGAAGCTTTCTTT. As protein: CASSIRGTEAFF.

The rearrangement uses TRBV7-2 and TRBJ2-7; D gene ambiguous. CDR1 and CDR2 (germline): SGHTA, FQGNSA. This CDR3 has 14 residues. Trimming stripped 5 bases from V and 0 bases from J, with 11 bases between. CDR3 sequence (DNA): TGTGCCAGCAGCCTCGACTGGAACTCCTACGAGCAGTACTTC. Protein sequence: CASSLDWNSYEQYF.

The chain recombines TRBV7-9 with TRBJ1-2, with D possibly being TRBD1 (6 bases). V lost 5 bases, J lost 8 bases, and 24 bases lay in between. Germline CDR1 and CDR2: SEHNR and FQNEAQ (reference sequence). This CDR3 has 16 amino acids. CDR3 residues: CASSDLRIGGAHGYTF. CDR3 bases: TGTGCCAGCAGCGATCTACGCATTGGGGGGGCGCACGGCTACACCTTC.

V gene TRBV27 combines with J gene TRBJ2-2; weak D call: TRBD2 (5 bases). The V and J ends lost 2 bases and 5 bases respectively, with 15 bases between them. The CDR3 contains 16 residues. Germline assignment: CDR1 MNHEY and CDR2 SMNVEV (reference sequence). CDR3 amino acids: CASSLRGGGGTGELFF. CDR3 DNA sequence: TGTGCCAGCAGTTTACGCGGCGGCGGCGGGACCGGGGAGCTGTTTTTT.

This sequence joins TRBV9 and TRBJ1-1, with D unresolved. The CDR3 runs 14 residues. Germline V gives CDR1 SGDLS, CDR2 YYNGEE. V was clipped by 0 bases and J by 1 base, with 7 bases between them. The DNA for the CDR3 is TGTGCCAGCAGCGTAGATGTCAGGAACACTGAAGCTTTCTTT. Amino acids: CASSVDVRNTEAFF.

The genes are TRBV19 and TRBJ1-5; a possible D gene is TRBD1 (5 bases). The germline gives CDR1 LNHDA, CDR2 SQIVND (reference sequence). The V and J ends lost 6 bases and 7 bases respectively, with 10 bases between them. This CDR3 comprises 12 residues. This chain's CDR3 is CASSMGGQPQHF. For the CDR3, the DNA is TGTGCCAGTAGCATGGGGGGACAGCCCCAGCATTTT.

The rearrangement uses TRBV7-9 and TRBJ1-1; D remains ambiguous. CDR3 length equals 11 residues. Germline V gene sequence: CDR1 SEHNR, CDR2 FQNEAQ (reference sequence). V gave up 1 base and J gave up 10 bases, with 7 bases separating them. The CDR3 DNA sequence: TGTGCCAGCAGCTTAGGGTTCGGAGCTTTCTTT. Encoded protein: CASSLGFGAFF. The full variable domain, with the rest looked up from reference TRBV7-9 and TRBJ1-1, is DTGVSQNPRHKITKRGQNVTFRCDPISEHNRLYWYRQTLGQGPEFLTYFQNEAQLEKSRLLSDRFSAERPKGSFSTLEIQRTEQGDSAMYLCASSLGFGAFFGQGTRLTVV.

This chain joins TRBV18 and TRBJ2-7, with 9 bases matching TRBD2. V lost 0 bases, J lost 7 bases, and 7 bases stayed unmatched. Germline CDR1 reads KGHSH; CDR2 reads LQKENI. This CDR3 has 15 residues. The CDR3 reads CASSPPSSGVGEQYF. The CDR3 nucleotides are TGTGCCAGCTCACCACCTTCTAGCGGGGTAGGGGAGCAGTACTTC. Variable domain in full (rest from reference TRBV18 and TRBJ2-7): NAGVMQNPRHLVRRRGQEARLRCSPMKGHSHVYWYRQLPEEGLKFMVYLQKENIIDESGMPKERFSAEFPKEGPSILRIQQVVRGDSAAYFCASSPPSSGVGEQYFGPGTRLTVT.

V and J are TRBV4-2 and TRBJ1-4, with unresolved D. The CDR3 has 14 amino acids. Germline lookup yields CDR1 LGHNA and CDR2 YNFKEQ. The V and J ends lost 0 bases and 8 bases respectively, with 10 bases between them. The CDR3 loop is CASSQDEEKEKLFF. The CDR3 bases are TGTGCCAGCAGCCAAGATGAGGAGAAAGAAAAACTGTTTTTT.

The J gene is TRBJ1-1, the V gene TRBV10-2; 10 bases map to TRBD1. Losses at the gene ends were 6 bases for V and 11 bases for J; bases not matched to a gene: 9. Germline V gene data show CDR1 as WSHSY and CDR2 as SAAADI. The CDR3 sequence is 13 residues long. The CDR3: CASRGQGDLSAFF. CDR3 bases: TGCGCCAGCAGAGGACAGGGGGACTTGTCGGCTTTCTTT.

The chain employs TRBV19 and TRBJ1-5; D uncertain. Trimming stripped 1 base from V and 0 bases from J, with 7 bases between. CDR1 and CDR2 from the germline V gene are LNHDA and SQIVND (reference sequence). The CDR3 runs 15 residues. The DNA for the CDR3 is TGTGCCAGTAGTATAGGGAGCTATAGCAATCAGCCCCAGCATTTT. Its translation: CASSIGSYSNQPQHF. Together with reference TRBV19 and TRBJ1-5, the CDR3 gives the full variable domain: DGGITQSPKYLFRKEGQNVTLSCEQNLNHDAMYWYRQDPGQGLRLIYYSQIVNDFQKGDIAEGYSVSREKKESFPLTVTSAQKNPTAFYLCASSIGSYSNQPQHFGDGTRLSIL.

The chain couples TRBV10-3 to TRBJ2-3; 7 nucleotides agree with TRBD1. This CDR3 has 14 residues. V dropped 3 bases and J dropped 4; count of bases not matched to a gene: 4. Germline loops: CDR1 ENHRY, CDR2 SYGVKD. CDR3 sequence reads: CAISDRGYSDTQYF. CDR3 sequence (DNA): TGTGCCATCAGTGACAGGGGGTATTCAGATACGCAGTATTTT.

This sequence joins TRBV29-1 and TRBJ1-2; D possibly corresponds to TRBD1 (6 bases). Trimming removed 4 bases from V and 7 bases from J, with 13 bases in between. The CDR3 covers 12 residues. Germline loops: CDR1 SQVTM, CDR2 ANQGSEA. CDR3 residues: CSVGQAVGGYTF. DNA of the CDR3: TGCAGCGTTGGACAGGCCGTGGGTGGCTACACCTTC.

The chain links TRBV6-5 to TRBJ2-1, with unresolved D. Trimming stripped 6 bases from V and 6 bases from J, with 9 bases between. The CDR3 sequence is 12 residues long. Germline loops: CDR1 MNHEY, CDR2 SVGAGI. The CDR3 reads CASSPPGNEQFF. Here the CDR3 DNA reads TGTGCCAGCAGCCCCCCGGGCAATGAGCAGTTCTTC.

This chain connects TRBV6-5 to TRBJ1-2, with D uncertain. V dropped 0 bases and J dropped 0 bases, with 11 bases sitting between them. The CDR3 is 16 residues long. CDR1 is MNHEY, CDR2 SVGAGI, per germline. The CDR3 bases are TGTGCCAGCAGTTACTCCGCAGGAAGATCTAACTATGGCTACACCTTC. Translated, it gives CASSYSAGRSNYGYTF.

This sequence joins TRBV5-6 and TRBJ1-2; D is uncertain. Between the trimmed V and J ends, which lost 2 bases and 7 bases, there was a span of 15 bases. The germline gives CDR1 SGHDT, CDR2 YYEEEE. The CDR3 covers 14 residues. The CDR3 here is CASSFEGGGGGYTF. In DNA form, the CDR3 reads TGTGCCAGCAGCTTTGAGGGCGGAGGAGGTGGCTACACCTTC.

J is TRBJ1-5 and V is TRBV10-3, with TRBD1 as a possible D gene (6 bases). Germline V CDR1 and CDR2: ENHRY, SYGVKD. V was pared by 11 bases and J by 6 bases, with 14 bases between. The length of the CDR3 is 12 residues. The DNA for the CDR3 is TGTGCCTCGTCGGCAGGGGCTCAGCCCCAGCATTTT. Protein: CASSAGAQPQHF.

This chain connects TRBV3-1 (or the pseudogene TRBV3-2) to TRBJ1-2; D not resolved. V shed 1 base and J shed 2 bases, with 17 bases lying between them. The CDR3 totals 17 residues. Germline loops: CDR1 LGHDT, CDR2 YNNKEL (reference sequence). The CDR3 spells CASSQVPALGSNYGYTF. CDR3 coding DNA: TGTGCCAGCAGCCAAGTTCCAGCTCTGGGCTCAAACTATGGCTACACCTTC.

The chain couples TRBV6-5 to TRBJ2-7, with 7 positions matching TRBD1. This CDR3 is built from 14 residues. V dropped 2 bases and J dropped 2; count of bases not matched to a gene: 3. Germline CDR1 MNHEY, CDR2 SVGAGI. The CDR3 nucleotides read TGTGCCAGCAGTTACGCCGGGACAGCCTACGAGCAGTACTTC. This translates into CASSYAGTAYEQYF.

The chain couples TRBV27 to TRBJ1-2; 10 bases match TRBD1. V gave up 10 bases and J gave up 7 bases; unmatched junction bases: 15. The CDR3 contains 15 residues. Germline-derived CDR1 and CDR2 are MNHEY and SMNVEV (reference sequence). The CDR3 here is CATASGGTGVTGYTF. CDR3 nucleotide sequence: TGTGCCACAGCCAGCGGAGGGACAGGGGTTACTGGCTACACCTTC.

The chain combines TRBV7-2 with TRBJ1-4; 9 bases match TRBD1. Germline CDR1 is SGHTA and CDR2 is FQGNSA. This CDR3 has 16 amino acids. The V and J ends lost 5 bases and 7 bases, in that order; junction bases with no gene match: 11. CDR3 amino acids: CASSRLPGTGFEKLFF. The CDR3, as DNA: TGTGCCAGCAGCCGTTTACCGGGGACAGGGTTTGAAAAACTGTTTTTT.

The CDR3, as DNA: TGTGCCAGTAAGGTGGAGGTCAACAATGAGCAGTTCTTC. This sequence encodes CASKVEVNNEQFF. V gene TRBV19 combines with J gene TRBJ2-1, with a possible D match to TRBD2 (5 bases). The CDR3 contains 13 residues. Germline V gives CDR1 LNHDA, CDR2 SQIVND (reference sequence). Between the trimmed V and J ends, which lost 7 bases and 5 bases, there was a span of 12 bases.

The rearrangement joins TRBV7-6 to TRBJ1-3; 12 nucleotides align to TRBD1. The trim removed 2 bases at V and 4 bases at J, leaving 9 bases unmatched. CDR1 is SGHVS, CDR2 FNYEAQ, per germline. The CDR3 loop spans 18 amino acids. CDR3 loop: CASSLNSPGQGAGNTIYF. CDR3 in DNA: TGTGCCAGCAGCTTAAACAGCCCGGGACAGGGGGCGGGAAACACCATATATTTT.

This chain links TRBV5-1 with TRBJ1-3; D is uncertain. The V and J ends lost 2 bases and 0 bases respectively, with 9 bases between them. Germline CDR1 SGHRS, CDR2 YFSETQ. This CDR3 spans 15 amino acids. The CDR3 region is CASSLTSGSGNTIYF. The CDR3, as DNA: TGCGCCAGCAGCTTAACCTCGGGCTCTGGAAACACCATATATTTT.

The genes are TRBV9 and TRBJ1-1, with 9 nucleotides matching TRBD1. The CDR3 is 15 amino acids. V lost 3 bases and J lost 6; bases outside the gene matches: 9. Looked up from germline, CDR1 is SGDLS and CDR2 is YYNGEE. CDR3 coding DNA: TGTGCCAGCAGCGCAGAGGACAGGGGATTTGCTGAAGCTTTCTTT. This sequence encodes CASSAEDRGFAEAFF.

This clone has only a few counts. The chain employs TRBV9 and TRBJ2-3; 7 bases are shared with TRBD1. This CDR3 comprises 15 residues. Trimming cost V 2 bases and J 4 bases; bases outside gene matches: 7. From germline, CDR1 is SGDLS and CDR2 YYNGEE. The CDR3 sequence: CASSVLGQESDTQYF. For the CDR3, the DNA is TGTGCCAGCAGCGTCTTAGGACAGGAGTCAGATACGCAGTATTTT.

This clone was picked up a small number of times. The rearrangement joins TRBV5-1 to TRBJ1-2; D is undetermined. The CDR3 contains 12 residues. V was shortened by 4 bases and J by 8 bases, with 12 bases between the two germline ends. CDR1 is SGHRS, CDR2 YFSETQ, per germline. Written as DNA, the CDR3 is TGCGCCAGCAGCGGGGAGAGGGTCGGCTACACCTTC. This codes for CASSGERVGYTF.